This TCR beta chain comes out of a study of cytomegalovirus exposure and HLA in healthy donors. Both 60 Vbeta primers and 13 Jbeta primers went into the PCR. The method was immunoSEQ multiplex PCR; TCRdb's version includes in-frame clones alone and lacks a portion of them. The sample lists more than 130,000 clones, roughly three quarters occurring once. The CDR3 runs 17 residues. Germline CDR1 reads LGHNA; CDR2 reads YNFKEQ. With 1 base clipped from V and 6 bases from J, the junction kept 8 bases outside the gene matches. The chain uses TRBV4-2 and TRBJ2-1; 11 bases are a match to TRBD2. Sequencing was performed on PBMCs. The sequence derives from a woman aged 45 to 65 in good health and CMV-seronegative. The CDR3 loop reads CASSQGNSGGALNEQFF. The CDR3 DNA reads as TGTGCCAGCAGCCAAGGGAATAGCGGGGGGGCCCTCAATGAGCAGTTCTTC.